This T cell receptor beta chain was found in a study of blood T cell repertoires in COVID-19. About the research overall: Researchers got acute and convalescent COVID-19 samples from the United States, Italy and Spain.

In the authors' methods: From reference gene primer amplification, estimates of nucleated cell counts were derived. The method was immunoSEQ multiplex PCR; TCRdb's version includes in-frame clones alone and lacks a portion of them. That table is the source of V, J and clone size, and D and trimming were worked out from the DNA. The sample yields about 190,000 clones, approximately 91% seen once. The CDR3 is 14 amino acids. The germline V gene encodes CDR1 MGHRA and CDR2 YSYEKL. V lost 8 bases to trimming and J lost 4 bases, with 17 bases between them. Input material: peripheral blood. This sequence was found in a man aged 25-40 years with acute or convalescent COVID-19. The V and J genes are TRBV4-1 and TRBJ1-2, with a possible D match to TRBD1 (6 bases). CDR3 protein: CASRPVTGIYGYTF. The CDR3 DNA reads TGCGCCAGCCGCCCGGTCACAGGGATCTATGGCTACACCTTC.